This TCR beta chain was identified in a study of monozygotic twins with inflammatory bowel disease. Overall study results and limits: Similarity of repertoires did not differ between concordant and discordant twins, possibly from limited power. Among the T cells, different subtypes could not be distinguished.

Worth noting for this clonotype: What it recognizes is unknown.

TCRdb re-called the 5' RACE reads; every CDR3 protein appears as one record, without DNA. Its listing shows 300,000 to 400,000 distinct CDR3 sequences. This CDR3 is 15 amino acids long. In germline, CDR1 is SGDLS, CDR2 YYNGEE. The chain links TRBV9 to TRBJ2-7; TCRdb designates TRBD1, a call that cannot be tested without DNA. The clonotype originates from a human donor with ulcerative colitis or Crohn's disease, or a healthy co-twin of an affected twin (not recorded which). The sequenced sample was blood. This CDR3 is CASSELPGSTYEQYF.